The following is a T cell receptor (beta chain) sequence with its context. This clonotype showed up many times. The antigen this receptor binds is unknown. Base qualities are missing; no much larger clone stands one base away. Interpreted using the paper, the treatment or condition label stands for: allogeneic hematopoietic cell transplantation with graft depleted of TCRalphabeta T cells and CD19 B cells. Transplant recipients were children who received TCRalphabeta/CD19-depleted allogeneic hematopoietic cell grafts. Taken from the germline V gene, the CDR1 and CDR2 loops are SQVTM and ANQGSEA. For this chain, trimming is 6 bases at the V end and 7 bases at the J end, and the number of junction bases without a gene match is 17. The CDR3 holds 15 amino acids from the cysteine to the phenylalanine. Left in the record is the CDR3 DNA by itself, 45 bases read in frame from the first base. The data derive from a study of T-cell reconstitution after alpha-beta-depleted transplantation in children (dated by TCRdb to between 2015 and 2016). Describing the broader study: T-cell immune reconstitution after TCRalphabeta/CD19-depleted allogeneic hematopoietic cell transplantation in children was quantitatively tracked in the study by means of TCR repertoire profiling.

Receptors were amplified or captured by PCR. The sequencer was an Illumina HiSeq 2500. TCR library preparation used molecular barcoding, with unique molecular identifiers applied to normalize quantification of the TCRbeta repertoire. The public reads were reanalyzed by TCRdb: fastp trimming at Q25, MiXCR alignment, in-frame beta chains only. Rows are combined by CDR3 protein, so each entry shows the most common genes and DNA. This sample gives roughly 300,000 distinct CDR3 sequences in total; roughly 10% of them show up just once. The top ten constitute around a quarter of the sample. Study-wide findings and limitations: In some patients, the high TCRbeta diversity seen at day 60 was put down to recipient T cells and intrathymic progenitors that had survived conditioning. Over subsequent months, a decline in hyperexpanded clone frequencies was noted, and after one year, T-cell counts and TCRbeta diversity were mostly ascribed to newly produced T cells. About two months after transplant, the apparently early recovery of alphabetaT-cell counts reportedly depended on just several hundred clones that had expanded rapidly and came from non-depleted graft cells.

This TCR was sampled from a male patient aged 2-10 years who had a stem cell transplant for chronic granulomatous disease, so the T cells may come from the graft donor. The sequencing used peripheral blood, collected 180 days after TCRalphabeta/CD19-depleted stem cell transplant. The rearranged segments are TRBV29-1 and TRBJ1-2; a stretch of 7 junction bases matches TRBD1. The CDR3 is CSVAGGQGAWGGYTF. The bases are TGCAGCGTCGCAGGGGGTCAGGGTGCCTGGGGTGGCTACACCTTC.